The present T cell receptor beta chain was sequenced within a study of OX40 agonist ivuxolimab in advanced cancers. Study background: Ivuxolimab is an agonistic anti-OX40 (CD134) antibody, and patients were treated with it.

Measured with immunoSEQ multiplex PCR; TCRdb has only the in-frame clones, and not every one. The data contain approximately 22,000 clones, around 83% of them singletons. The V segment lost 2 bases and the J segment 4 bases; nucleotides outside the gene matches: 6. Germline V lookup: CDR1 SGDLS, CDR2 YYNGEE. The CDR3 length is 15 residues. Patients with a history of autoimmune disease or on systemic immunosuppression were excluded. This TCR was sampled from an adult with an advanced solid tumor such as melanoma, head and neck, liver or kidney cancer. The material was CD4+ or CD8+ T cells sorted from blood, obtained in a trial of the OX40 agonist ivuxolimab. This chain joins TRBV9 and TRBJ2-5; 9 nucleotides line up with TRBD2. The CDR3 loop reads CASSVGSGGGETQYF. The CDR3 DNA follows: TGTGCCAGCAGCGTTGGTAGCGGGGGTGGAGAGACCCAGTACTTC.